This T cell receptor (beta chain) was captured by sequencing in a study of CD8 T cells in Susac syndrome. Random hexamers primed reverse transcription of about 0.5 to 1 ug RNA. From the immunoSEQ multiplex PCR reads, TCRdb called clonotypes with MiXCR, one entry per CDR3 protein. The sample comprises 160,000 or so distinct CDR3 sequences, about 94% of which are singletons, and more than 0.13% rests with the top ten. The germline V gene encodes CDR1 LGHDT and CDR2 YNNKEL (reference sequence). This CDR3 is built from 15 residues. The junction had 5 bases not matched to a gene; V was cut back by 4 bases and J by 3 bases. It was healthy donors who served as the controls, matched for age and sex. Negative isolation yielded CD8+ and CD4+ T cells; FACS enriched TEMRA cells.

The V call is TRBV3-1, the J call TRBJ2-3; TRBD2 matches at 9 bases. The sequence was collected from a human donor in good health. Sequenced input: CD4+ T cells from PBMCs. The CDR3: CASSLAGVGTDTQYF. The CDR3, as DNA: TGTGCCAGCAGCCTAGCGGGGGTGGGGACAGATACGCAGTATTTT.